A selection of T cell receptor beta chains follows, all from one sample in a study of molecular identifiers for immune sequencing clone quantification. TCRdb reanalysed the PCR reads using MiXCR and keeps one entry per CDR3 protein. Of about half a million distinct CDR3 sequences in the sample, around 21% were seen once. The specimen sequenced was naive CD8+ T cells from blood, with Jurkat cell RNA spiked in. The receptors were sampled from a human donor in good health. Some libraries in this study had Jurkat cell RNA spiked in. The CDR3 runs from the conserved cysteine through the conserved F or W. A D gene is named only where the DNA matches it firmly. Some rows have no size entry. The others give once, few or many, or a class for an expanded clone.

CDR3 protein: CASSLRVSDSSSYEQYF; CDR3 DNA: TGTGCCAGCAGCTTAAGAGTTTCGGACAGCAGCTCCTACGAGCAGTACTTC; J gene: TRBJ2-7; V gene: TRBV13; clone size: many; D gene: .
CDR3 protein: CASSAAGGPGYSPLHF; CDR3 DNA: TGTGCCAGCAGCGCGGCGGGAGGCCCAGGGTATTCACCCCTCCACTTT; J gene: TRBJ1-6; V gene: TRBV9; clone size: few; D gene: .
CDR3 protein: CASSFPLAGQGFSDAFF; CDR3 DNA: TGTGCCAGCAGTTTTCCTTTGGCGGGACAGGGTTTTTCTGATGCTTTCTTT; J gene: TRBJ1-1; V gene: TRBV28; clone size: .; D gene: TRBD1
CDR3 protein: CASKGIDEQFF; CDR3 DNA: TGTGCCAGCAAAGGGATAGATGAGCAGTTCTTC; J gene: TRBJ2-1; V gene: TRBV7-9; clone size: .; D gene: .
CDR3 protein: CASSLEDARETQYF; CDR3 DNA: TGTGCCAGCAGTTTAGAGGACGCTAGGGAGACCCAGTACTTC; J gene: TRBJ2-5; V gene: TRBV12-3/TRBV12-4; clone size: .; D gene: .
CDR3 protein: CASSPVRLSSGNTIYF; CDR3 DNA: TGTGCCAGCAGTCCGGTCCGGTTATCATCTGGAAACACCATATATTTT; J gene: TRBJ1-3; V gene: TRBV6-2/TRBV6-3; clone size: many; D gene: .
CDR3 protein: CASSPGTSVSSQPQHF; CDR3 DNA: TGTGCCAGCAGTCCTGGGACATCGGTTAGCAGTCAGCCCCAGCATTTT; J gene: TRBJ1-5; V gene: TRBV27; clone size: .; D gene: .
CDR3 protein: CASSNRLAGGQETQYF; CDR3 DNA: TGTGCCAGCAGTAACCGACTAGCGGGGGGGCAAGAGACCCAGTACTTC; J gene: TRBJ2-5; V gene: TRBV6-5; clone size: .; D gene: TRBD2
CDR3 protein: CASSLDGFRAVTGELFF; CDR3 DNA: TGTGCCAGCAGCTTGGACGGGTTTAGAGCGGTCACCGGGGAGCTGTTTTTT; J gene: TRBJ2-2; V gene: TRBV7-9; clone size: .; D gene: .
CDR3 protein: CASSEGSREAFF; CDR3 DNA: TGTGCCAGCAGTGAGGGGTCGAGGGAAGCTTTCTTT; J gene: TRBJ1-1; V gene: TRBV2; clone size: many; D gene: .
CDR3 protein: CASSWSSTGRTDTQYF; CDR3 DNA: TGTGCCAGCAGCTGGTCGTCGACAGGGAGAACAGATACGCAGTATTTT; J gene: TRBJ2-3; V gene: TRBV7-9; clone size: .; D gene: TRBD1
CDR3 protein: CANQSSGANVLTF; CDR3 DNA: TGTGCCAACCAGAGCTCTGGGGCCAACGTCCTGACTTTC; J gene: TRBJ2-6; V gene: TRBV25-1; clone size: few; D gene: .
CDR3 protein: CASSNYAPLEAFF; CDR3 DNA: TGTGCCAGCAGCAACTACGCGCCCCTTGAAGCTTTCTTT; J gene: TRBJ1-1; V gene: TRBV6-6; clone size: .; D gene: .
CDR3 protein: CASSLELTPQYF; CDR3 DNA: TGTGCCAGCAGCTTGGAACTCACTCCGCAGTATTTT; J gene: TRBJ2-3; V gene: TRBV5-6; clone size: few; D gene: .
CDR3 protein: CASSFSGTNEKLFF; CDR3 DNA: TGTGCCAGCAGTTTTTCTGGGACTAATGAAAAACTGTTTTTT; J gene: TRBJ1-4; V gene: TRBV12-3/TRBV12-4; clone size: few; D gene: .
CDR3 protein: CASSEARDYEQYF; CDR3 DNA: TGTGCCAGCAGTGAAGCGCGAGACTACGAGCAGTACTTC; J gene: TRBJ2-7; V gene: TRBV2; clone size: .; D gene: .
CDR3 protein: CASSLVPHSIMNTEALF; CDR3 DNA: TGTGCCAGCAGCTTAGTCCCTCACAGCATAATGAACACTGAAGCTCTCTTT; J gene: TRBJ1-1; V gene: TRBV7-6; clone size: few; D gene: .
CDR3 protein: CASSQGGAPDLVF; CDR3 DNA: TGCGCCAGCAGCCAAGGAGGGGCCCCCGATCTGGTCTTC; J gene: TRBJ2-1; V gene: TRBV4-1; clone size: many; D gene: .
CDR3 protein: CASSLAGNAEAFF; CDR3 DNA: TGTGCCAGCAGTTTAGCGGGGAACGCTGAAGCTTTCTTT; J gene: TRBJ1-1; V gene: TRBV27; clone size: .; D gene: .
CDR3 protein: CASRPGQARETQYF; CDR3 DNA: TGTGCCAGCAGGCCAGGACAGGCCCGGGAGACCCAGTACTTC; J gene: TRBJ2-5; V gene: TRBV12-3/TRBV12-4; clone size: few; D gene: TRBD1
CDR3 protein: CASSPMGRGGDTQYF; CDR3 DNA: TGCGCCAGCAGCCCAATGGGGCGGGGGGGAGATACGCAGTATTTT; J gene: TRBJ2-3; V gene: TRBV4-3; clone size: few; D gene: TRBD2
CDR3 protein: CASSRTGQGLYEQYF; CDR3 DNA: TGCGCCAGCAGCCGTACTGGCCAGGGTCTCTACGAGCAGTACTTC; J gene: TRBJ2-7; V gene: TRBV4-1; clone size: .; D gene: .
CDR3 protein: CAARAGLNTEAFF; CDR3 DNA: TGTGCCGCCCGAGCGGGGTTGAACACTGAAGCTTTCTTT; J gene: TRBJ1-1; V gene: TRBV12-3/TRBV12-4; clone size: .; D gene: .
CDR3 protein: CATSSLRGTRDSYEQYF; CDR3 DNA: TGTGCCACCAGCAGTCTACGGGGGACTAGGGACTCCTACGAGCAGTACTTC; J gene: TRBJ2-7; V gene: TRBV15; clone size: .; D gene: TRBD2
CDR3 protein: CASSCPGQEAFF; CDR3 DNA: TGTGCCAGCAGCTGTCCGGGACAGGAAGCTTTCTTT; J gene: TRBJ1-1; V gene: TRBV21-1; clone size: .; D gene: .
CDR3 protein: CASSLGPGQGEGYTF; CDR3 DNA: TGTGCCAGCAGCTTGGGGCCGGGACAGGGGGAAGGCTACACCTTC; J gene: TRBJ1-2; V gene: TRBV5-4; clone size: few; D gene: TRBD1
CDR3 protein: CAWSVRGARTEAFF; CDR3 DNA: TGTGCCTGGAGTGTACGGGGGGCGCGAACTGAAGCTTTCTTT; J gene: TRBJ1-1; V gene: TRBV30; clone size: .; D gene: .
CDR3 protein: CASSYSKHLGAYEQYF; CDR3 DNA: TGTGCCAGCAGTTACTCGAAACATCTTGGGGCCTACGAGCAGTACTTC; J gene: TRBJ2-7; V gene: TRBV6-2/TRBV6-3; clone size: few; D gene: .
CDR3 protein: CASDRVLSSYNEQFF; CDR3 DNA: TGTGCTAGTGACAGAGTACTTAGCTCCTACAATGAGCAGTTCTTC; J gene: TRBJ2-1; V gene: TRBV12-5; clone size: .; D gene: .
CDR3 protein: CASSTPGEPLQETQYF; CDR3 DNA: TGTGCCAGTAGTACCCCAGGGGAGCCGCTCCAAGAGACCCAGTACTTC; J gene: TRBJ2-5; V gene: TRBV19; clone size: .; D gene: .
CDR3 protein: CASSSPGGAPSYEQYF; CDR3 DNA: TGTGCCAGCAGCTCCCCAGGGGGCGCGCCCTCCTACGAGCAGTACTTC; J gene: TRBJ2-7; V gene: TRBV7-6; clone size: .; D gene: TRBD1
CDR3 protein: CASSPGDAYEQYF; CDR3 DNA: TGTGCCAGCAGCCCCGGGGACGCCTACGAGCAGTACTTC; J gene: TRBJ2-7; V gene: TRBV11-3; clone size: few; D gene: .
CDR3 protein: CASSQVALNTEAFF; CDR3 DNA: TGCGCCAGCAGCCAAGTGGCCCTGAACACTGAAGCTTTCTTT; J gene: TRBJ1-1; V gene: TRBV4-1; clone size: many; D gene: .
CDR3 protein: CSARGPGQGGNQPQHF; CDR3 DNA: TGCAGTGCCAGAGGGCCGGGACAGGGAGGTAATCAGCCCCAGCATTTT; J gene: TRBJ1-5; V gene: TRBV20-1; clone size: .; D gene: TRBD1
CDR3 protein: CASSIGSRTKNIQYF; CDR3 DNA: TGTGCCAGTAGTATCGGGTCCAGAACCAAAAACATTCAGTACTTC; J gene: TRBJ2-4; V gene: TRBV19; clone size: few; D gene: .
CDR3 protein: CASSALRDQSTYEQYF; CDR3 DNA: TGTGCCAGCAGCGCCCTCCGGGATCAAAGCACCTACGAGCAGTACTTC; J gene: TRBJ2-7; V gene: TRBV7-9; clone size: many; D gene: .
CDR3 protein: CASSQVGFPDTQYF; CDR3 DNA: TGCGCCAGCAGCCAAGTAGGGTTCCCAGATACGCAGTATTTT; J gene: TRBJ2-3; V gene: TRBV4-1; clone size: many; D gene: .
CDR3 protein: CASSLIGLGAYNEQFF; CDR3 DNA: TGTGCCAGCAGCTTGATAGGGTTGGGCGCCTACAATGAGCAGTTCTTC; J gene: TRBJ2-1; V gene: TRBV7-9; clone size: .; D gene: .
CDR3 protein: CATDGTDSTDTQYF; CDR3 DNA: TGTGCCACTGACGGGACAGATAGCACAGATACGCAGTATTTT; J gene: TRBJ2-3; V gene: TRBV6-2/TRBV6-3; clone size: many; D gene: TRBD1
CDR3 protein: CASRTATTRSNQPQHF; CDR3 DNA: TGTGCCAGCAGAACCGCGACGACACGTAGCAATCAGCCCCAGCATTTT; J gene: TRBJ1-5; V gene: TRBV6-2/TRBV6-3; clone size: many; D gene: .
CDR3 protein: CASSFSGGTYQETQYF; CDR3 DNA: TGTGCCAGCAGCTTTAGCGGGGGGACGTACCAAGAGACCCAGTACTTC; J gene: TRBJ2-5; V gene: TRBV7-8; clone size: many; D gene: TRBD2
CDR3 protein: CASNSGTLEQYF; CDR3 DNA: TGTGCCAGCAACTCAGGGACTCTCGAGCAGTACTTC; J gene: TRBJ2-7; V gene: TRBV28; clone size: .; D gene: .
CDR3 protein: CASSLGLVPPYEQYF; CDR3 DNA: TGTGCCAGCAGTTTAGGACTAGTGCCCCCCTACGAGCAGTACTTC; J gene: TRBJ2-7; V gene: TRBV28; clone size: many; D gene: TRBD2
CDR3 protein: CASSPQTSGAKETQYF; CDR3 DNA: TGTGCCAGCAGCCCCCAGACTAGCGGGGCGAAAGAGACCCAGTACTTC; J gene: TRBJ2-5; V gene: TRBV3-1; clone size: few; D gene: TRBD2
CDR3 protein: CATSDSGRSTDTQYF; CDR3 DNA: TGTGCCACCAGTGATAGCGGGAGGAGCACAGATACGCAGTATTTT; J gene: TRBJ2-3; V gene: TRBV24-1; clone size: .; D gene: TRBD2
CDR3 protein: CASSVGTLAGTQYF; CDR3 DNA: TGTGCCAGCAGCGTCGGGACCCTAGCGGGTACGCAGTATTTT; J gene: TRBJ2-3; V gene: TRBV9; clone size: few; D gene: TRBD2
CDR3 protein: CASSDEDRDYGYTF; CDR3 DNA: TGTGCCAGCAGCGACGAAGACCGTGACTATGGCTACACCTTC; J gene: TRBJ1-2; V gene: TRBV7-9; clone size: few; D gene: .
CDR3 protein: CASSPYNQPQHF; CDR3 DNA: TGTGCCAGCAGTCCGTACAATCAGCCCCAGCATTTT; J gene: TRBJ1-5; V gene: TRBV27; clone size: many; D gene: .
CDR3 protein: CASSLGDRGQETQYF; CDR3 DNA: TGTGCTAGCAGCTTAGGGGACAGAGGCCAAGAGACCCAGTACTTC; J gene: TRBJ2-5; V gene: TRBV7-7; clone size: many; D gene: TRBD1
CDR3 protein: CANSLWDRGLSEAFF; CDR3 DNA: TGTGCCAACAGTTTGTGGGACAGGGGGCTAAGTGAAGCTTTCTTT; J gene: TRBJ1-1; V gene: TRBV12-3/TRBV12-4; clone size: .; D gene: TRBD1